This T cell receptor beta chain was captured by sequencing in a study of beta chain features in type 1 diabetes. Study results and caveats: TCRB CDR3s were moderately but significantly shorter in Type 1 diabetes patients in all four CD4+ subsets.

This clone was found a few times. Its antigen is unidentified. The CDR3 covers 16 residues. Trimming cost V 2 bases and J 2 bases; bases outside gene matches: 8. Germline V gives CDR1 SGHNT, CDR2 YYREEE (reference sequence). CD4+ naive, central memory, regulatory and stem cell-like memory subsets were isolated by sorting on CD45RO/CCR7/CD25/CD127/CD95/CD27. Every bit of the isolated RNA underwent reverse transcription, so sequencing read expressed TCRB transcripts. Clones were read by immunoSEQ multiplex PCR, and TCRdb kept only the in-frame ones, dropping some. In the table there are 310,000 or so clones, 15% of which are singletons.

This chain uses TRBV5-4 with TRBJ2-7, with TRBD2 matching 9 bases. Sequencing used naive CD4+ T cells from blood. The sequence derives from a man younger than 35 with type 1 diabetes. In DNA form, the CDR3 reads TGTGCCAGCAGCTTACAACTAGCGGGTGATACCTACGAGCAGTACTTC. This codes for CASSLQLAGDTYEQYF.